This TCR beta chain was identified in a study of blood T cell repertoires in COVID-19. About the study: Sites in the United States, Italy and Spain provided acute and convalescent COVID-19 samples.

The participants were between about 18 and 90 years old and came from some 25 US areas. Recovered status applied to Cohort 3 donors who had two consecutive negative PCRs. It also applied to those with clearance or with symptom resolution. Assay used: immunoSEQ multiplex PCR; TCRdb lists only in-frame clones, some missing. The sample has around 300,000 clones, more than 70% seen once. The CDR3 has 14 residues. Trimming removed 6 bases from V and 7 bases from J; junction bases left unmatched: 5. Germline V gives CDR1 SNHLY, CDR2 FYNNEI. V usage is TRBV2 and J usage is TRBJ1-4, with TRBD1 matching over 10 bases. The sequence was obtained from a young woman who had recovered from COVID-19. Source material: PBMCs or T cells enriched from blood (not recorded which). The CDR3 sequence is CASRVDRGIEKLFF. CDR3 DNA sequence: TGTGCCAGCAGGGTGGACAGGGGGATTGAAAAACTGTTTTTT.